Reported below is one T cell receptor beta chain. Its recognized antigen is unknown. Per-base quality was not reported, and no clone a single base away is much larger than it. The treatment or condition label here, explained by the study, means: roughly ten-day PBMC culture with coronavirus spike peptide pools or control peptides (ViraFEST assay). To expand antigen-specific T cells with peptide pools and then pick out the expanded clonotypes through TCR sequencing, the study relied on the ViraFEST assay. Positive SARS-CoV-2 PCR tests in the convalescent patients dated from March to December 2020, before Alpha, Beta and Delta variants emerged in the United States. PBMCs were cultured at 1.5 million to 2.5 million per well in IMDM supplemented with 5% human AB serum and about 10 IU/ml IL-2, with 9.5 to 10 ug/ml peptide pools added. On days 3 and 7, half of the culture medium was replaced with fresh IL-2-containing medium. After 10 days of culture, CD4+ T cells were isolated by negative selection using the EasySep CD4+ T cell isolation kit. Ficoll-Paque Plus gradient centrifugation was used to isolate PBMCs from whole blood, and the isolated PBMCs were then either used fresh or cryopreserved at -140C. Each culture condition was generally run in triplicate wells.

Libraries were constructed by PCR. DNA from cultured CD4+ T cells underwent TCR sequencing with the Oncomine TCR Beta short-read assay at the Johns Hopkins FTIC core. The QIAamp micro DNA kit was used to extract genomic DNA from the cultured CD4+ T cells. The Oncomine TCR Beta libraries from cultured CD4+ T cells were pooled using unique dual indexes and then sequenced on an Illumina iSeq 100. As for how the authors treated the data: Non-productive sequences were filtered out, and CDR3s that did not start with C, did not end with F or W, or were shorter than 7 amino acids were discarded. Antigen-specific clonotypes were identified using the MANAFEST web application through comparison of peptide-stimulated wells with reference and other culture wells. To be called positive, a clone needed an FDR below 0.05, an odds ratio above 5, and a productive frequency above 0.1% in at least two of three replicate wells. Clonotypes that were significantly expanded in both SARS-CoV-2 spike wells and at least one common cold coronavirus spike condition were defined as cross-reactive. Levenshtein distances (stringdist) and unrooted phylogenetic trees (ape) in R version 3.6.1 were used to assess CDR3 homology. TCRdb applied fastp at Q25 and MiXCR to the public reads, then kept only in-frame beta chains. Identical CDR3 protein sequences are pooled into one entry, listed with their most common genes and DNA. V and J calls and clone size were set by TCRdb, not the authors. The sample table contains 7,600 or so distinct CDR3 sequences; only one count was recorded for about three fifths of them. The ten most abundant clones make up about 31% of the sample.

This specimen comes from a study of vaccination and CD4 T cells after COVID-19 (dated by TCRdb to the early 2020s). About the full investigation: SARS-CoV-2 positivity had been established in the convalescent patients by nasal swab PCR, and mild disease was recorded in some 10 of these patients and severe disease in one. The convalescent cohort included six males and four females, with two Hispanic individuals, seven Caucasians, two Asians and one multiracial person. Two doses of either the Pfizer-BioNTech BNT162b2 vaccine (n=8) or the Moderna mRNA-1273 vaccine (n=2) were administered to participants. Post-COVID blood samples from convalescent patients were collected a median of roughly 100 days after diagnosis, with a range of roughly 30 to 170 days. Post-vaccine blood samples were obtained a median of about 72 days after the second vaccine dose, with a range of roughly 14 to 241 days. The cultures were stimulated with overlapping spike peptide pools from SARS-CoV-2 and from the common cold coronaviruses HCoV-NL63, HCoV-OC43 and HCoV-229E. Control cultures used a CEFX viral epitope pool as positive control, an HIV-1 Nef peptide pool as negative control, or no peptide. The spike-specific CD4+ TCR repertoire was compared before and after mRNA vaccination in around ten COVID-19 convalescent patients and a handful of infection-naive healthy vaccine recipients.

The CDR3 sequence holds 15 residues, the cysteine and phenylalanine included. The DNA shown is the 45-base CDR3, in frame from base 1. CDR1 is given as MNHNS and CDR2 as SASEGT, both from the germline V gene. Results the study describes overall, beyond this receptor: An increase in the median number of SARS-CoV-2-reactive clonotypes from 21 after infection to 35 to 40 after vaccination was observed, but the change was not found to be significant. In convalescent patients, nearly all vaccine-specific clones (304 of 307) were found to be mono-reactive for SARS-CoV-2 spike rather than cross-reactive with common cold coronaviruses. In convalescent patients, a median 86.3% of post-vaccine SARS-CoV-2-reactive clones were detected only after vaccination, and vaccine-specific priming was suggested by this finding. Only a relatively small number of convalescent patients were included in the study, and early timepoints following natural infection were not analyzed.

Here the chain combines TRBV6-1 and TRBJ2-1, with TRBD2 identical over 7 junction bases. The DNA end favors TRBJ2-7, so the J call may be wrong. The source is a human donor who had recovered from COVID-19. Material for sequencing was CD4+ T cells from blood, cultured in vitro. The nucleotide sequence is TGTGCCAGCAGTCCCCCCGCAGCGGGAAGGTACGAGCAGTACTTC. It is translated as CASSPPAAGRYEQYF.